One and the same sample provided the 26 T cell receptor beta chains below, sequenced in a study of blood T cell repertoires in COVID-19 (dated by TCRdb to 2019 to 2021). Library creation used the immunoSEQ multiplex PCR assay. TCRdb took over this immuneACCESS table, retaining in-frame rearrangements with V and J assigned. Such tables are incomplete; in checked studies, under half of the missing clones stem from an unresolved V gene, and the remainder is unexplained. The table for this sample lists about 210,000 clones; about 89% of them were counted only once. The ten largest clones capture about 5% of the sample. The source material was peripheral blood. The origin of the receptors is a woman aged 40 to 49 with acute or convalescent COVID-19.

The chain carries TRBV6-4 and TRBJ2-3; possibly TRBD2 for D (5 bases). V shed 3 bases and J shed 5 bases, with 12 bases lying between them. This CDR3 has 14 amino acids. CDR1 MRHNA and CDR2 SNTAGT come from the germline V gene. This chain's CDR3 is CASSEAGGLDTQYF. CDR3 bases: TGTGCCAGCAGTGAGGCGGGTGGTTTAGATACGCAGTATTTT.

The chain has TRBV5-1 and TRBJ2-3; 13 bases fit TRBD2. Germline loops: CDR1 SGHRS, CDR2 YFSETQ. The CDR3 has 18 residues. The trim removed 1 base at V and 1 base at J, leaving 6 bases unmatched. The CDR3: CASSLWGTSGDRTDTQYF. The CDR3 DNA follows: TGCGCCAGCAGCTTGTGGGGGACTAGCGGGGACCGCACAGATACGCAGTATTTT.

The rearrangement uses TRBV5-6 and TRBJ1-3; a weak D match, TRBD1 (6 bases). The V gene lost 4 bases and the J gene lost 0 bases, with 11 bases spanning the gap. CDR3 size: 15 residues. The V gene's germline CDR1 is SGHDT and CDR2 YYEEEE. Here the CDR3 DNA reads TGTGCCAGCAGCAGGACAGAGAGCTCTGGAAACACCATATATTTT. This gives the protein CASSRTESSGNTIYF.

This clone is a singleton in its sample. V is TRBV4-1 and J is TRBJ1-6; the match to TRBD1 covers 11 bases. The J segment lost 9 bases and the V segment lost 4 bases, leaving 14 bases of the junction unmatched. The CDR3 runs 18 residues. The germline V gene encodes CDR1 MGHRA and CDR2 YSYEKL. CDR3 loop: CASSRRTGGARGISPLHF. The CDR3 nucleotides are TGCGCCAGCAGCCGGAGGACAGGGGGCGCGAGGGGGATTTCACCCCTCCACTTT.

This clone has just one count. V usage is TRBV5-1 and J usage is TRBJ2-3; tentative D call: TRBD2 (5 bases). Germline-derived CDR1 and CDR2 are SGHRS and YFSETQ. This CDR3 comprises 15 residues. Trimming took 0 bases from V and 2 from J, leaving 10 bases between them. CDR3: CASSLALAYTDTQYF. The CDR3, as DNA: TGCGCCAGCAGCTTGGCCCTAGCTTACACAGATACGCAGTATTTT.

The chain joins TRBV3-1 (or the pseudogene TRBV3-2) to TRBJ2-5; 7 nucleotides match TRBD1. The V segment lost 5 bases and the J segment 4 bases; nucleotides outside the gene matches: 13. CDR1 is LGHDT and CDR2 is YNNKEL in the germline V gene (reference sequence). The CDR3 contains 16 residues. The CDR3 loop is CASSFQTGTKGETQYF. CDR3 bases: TGTGCCAGCAGCTTTCAGACAGGGACAAAGGGAGAGACCCAGTACTTC.

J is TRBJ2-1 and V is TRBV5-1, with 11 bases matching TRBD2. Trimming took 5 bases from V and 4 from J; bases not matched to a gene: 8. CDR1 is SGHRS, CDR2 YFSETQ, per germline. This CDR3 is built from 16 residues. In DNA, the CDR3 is TGCGCCAGCAGGTCTCTAGCGGGGGGACGGTACAATGAGCAGTTCTTC. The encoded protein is CASRSLAGGRYNEQFF.

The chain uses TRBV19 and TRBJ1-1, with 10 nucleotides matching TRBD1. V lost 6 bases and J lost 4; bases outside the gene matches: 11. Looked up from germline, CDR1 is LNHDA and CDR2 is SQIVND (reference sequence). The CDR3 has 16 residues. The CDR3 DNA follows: TGTGCCAGTAGACCCAGACAGGGGGCTGGTGGCACTGAAGCTTTCTTT. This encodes CASRPRQGAGGTEAFF.

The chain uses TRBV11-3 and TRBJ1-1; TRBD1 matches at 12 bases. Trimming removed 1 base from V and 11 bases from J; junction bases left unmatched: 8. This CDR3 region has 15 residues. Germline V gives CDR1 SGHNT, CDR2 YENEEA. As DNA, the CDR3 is TGTGCCAGCAGCTTAGTTCGGGACAGGGGGCGTATTGCTTTCTTT. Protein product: CASSLVRDRGRIAFF.

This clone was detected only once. The CDR3 reads CASSSDRGRGEKLFF. The CDR3 DNA sequence: TGTGCCAGCAGCTCGGACAGGGGGCGAGGCGAAAAACTGTTTTTT. The V call is TRBV25-1, the J call TRBJ1-4; 11 bases match TRBD1. The V gene end was trimmed by 6 bases and the J gene end by 8 bases; junction bases not matched to a gene: 8. Germline values: CDR1 MGHDK, CDR2 SYGVNS. The CDR3 contains 15 residues. The full variable domain, in which reference TRBV25-1 and TRBJ1-4 provide the parts outside the CDR3, is EADIYQTPRYLVIGTGKKITLECSQTMGHDKMYWYQQDPGMELHLIHYSYGVNSTEKGDLSSESTVSRIRTEHFPLTLESARPSHTSQYLCASSSDRGRGEKLFFGSGTQLSVL.

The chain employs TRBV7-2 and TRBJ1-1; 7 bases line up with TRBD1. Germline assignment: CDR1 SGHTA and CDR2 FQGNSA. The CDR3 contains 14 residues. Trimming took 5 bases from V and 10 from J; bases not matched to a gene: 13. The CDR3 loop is CASSEQGLRVRAFF. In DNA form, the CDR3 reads TGTGCCAGCAGCGAACAGGGGTTGCGGGTACGAGCTTTCTTT.

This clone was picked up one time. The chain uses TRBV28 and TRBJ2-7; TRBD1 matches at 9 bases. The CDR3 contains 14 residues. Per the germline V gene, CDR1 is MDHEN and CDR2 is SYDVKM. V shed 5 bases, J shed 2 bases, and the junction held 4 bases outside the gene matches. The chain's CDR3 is CASSTGQGAYEQYV. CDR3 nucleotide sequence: TGTGCCAGCAGTACGGGACAGGGAGCCTACGAGCAGTACGTC.

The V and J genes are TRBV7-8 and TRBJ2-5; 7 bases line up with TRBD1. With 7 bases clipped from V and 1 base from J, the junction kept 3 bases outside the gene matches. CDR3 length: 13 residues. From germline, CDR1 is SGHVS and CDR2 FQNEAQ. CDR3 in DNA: TGTGCCAGCACCGGACAGGCCCAAGAGACCCAGTACTTC. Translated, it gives CASTGQAQETQYF.

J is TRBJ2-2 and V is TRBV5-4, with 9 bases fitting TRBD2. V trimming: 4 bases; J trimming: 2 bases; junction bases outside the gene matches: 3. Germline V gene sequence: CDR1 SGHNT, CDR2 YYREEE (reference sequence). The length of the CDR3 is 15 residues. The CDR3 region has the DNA TGTGCCAGCAGCGCAGGGACTAGCAACACCGGGGAGCTGTTTTTT. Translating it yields CASSAGTSNTGELFF.

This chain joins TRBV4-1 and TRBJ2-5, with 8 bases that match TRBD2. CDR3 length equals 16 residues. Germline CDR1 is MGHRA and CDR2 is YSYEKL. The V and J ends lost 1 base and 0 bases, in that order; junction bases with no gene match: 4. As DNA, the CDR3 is TGCGCCAGCAGCCAAGGAGCGGGGGCTAACCAAGAGACCCAGTACTTC. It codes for CASSQGAGANQETQYF.

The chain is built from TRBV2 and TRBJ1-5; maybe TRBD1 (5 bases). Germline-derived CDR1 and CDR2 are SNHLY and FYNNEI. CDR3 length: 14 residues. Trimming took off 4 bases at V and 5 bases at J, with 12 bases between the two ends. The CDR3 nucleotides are TGTGCCAGCAGTGGGGGGGGAGGGGATCAGCCCCAGCATTTT. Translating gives CASSGGGGDQPQHF.

The CDR3 region is CASSVAGSGRSEFTNTGELFF. For the CDR3, the DNA is TGTGCCAGCAGCGTAGCAGGTAGCGGGCGGTCTGAGTTTACGAACACCGGGGAGCTGTTTTTT. The gene calls are TRBV9 and TRBJ2-2; TRBD2 matches 7 bases. The CDR3 spans 21 residues. Germline-derived CDR1 and CDR2 are SGDLS and YYNGEE. J was trimmed by 0 bases and V by 0 bases; bases with no gene match: 17.

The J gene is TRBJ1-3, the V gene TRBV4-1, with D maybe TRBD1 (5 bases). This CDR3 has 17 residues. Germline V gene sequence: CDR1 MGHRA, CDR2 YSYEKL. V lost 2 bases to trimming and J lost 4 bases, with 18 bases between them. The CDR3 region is CASSQLDLGLGGNTIYF. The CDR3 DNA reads TGCGCCAGCAGCCAACTCGATCTGGGACTGGGCGGAAACACCATATATTTT.

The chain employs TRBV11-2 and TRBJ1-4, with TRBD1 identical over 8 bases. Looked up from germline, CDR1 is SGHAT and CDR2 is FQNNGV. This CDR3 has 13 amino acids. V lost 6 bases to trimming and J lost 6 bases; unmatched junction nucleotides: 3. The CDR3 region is CASSLDRDEKLFF. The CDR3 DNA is TGTGCCAGCAGTTTGGACAGGGATGAAAAACTGTTTTTT.

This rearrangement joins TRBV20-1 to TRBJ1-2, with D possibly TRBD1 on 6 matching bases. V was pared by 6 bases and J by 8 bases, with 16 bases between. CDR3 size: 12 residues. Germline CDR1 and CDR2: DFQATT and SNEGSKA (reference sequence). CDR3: CSASPPGEGYTF. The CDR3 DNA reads TGCAGTGCGAGTCCCCCAGGGGAAGGCTACACCTTC.

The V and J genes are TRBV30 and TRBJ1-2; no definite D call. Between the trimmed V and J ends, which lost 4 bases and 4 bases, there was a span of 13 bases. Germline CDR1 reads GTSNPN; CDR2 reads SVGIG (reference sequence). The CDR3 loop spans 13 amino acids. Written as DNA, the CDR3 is TGTGCCTGGACTGTTGGGCAGCTCTATGGCTACACCTTC. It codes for CAWTVGQLYGYTF.

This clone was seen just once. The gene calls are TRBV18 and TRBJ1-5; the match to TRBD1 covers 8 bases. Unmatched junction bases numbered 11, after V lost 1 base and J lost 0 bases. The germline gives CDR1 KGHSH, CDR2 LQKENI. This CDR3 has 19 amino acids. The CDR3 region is CASSPRQGAQYFSNQPQHF. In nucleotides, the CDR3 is TGTGCCAGCTCACCACGGCAGGGGGCCCAGTATTTTAGCAATCAGCCCCAGCATTTT.

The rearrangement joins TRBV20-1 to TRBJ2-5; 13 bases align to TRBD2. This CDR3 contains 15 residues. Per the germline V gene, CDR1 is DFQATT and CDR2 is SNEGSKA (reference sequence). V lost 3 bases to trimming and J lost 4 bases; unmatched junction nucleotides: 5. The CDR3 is CSASRTSGGVETQYF. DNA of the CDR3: TGCAGTGCTAGTAGAACTAGCGGGGGGGTAGAGACCCAGTACTTC.

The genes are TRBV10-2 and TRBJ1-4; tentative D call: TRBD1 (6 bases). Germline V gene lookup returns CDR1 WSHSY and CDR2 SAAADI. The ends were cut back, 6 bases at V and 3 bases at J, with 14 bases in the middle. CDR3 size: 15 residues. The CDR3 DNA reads TGCGCCAGCAGACAGGGTCACTCTTCTAATGAAAAACTGTTTTTT. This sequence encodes CASRQGHSSNEKLFF.

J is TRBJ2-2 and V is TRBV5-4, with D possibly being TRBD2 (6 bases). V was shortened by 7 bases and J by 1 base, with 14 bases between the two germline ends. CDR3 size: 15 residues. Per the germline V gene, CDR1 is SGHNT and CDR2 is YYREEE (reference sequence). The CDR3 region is CASGGRGMNTGELFF. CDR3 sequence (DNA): TGTGCCAGCGGTGGGCGGGGTATGAACACCGGGGAGCTGTTTTTT. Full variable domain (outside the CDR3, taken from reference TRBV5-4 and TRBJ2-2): ETGVTQSPTHLIKTRGQQVTLRCSSQSGHNTVSWYQQALGQGPQFIFQYYREEENGRGNFPPRFSGLQFPNYSSELNVNALELDDSALYLCASGGRGMNTGELFFGEGSRLTVL.

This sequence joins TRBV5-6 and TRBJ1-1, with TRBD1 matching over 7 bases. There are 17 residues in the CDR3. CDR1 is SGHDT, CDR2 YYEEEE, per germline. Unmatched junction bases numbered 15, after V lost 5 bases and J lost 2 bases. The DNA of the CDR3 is TGTGCCAGCAGTCATATAAGACAGGGTAGGGTCAACACTGAAGCTTTCTTT. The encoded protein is CASSHIRQGRVNTEAFF. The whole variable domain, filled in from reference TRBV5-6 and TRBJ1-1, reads DAGVTQSPTHLIKTRGQQVTLRCSPKSGHDTVSWYQQALGQGPQFIFQYYEEEERQRGNFPDRFSGHQFPNYSSELNVNALLLGDSALYLCASSHIRQGRVNTEAFFGQGTRLTVV.